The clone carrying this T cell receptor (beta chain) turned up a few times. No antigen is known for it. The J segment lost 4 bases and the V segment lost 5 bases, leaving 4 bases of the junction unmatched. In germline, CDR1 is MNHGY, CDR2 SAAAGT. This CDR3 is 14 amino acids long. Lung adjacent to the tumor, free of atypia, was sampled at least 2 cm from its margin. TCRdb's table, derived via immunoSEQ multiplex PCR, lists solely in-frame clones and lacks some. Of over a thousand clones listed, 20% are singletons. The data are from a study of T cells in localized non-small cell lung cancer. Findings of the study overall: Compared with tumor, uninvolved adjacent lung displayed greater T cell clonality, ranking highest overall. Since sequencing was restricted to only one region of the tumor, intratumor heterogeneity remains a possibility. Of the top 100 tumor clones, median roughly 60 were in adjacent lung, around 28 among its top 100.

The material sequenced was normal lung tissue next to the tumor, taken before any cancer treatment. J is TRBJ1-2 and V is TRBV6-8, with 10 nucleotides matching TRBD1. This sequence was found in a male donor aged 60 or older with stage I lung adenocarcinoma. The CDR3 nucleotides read TGTGCCAGCAGTCCGGGACAGGGGATCTATGGCTACACCTTC. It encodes CASSPGQGIYGYTF.